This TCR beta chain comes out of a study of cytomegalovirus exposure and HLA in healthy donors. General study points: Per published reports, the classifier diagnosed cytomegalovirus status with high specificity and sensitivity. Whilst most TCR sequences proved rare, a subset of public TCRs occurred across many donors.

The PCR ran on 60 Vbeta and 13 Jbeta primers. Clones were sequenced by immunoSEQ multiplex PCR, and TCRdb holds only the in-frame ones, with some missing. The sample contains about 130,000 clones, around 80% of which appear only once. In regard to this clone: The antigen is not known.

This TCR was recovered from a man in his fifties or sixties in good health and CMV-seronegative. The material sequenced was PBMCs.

The CDR3 nucleotides read TGTGCCAGTAGTACCATCCAGGGCAATGAGCAGTTCTTC. This sequence encodes CASSTIQGNEQFF. V usage is TRBV19 and J usage is TRBJ2-1; D perhaps matches TRBD1 (5 bases). Trimming stripped 4 bases from V and 6 bases from J, with 10 bases between. The CDR3 is 13 amino acids. The germline CDR1 and CDR2 sequences are LNHDA and SQIVND (reference sequence).